These 19 T cell receptor beta chains were sequenced from one sample in a study of blood T cell repertoires in COVID-19. Data came from immunoSEQ multiplex PCR; TCRdb stores just in-frame clones and leaves some out. In the table there are about 97,000 clones, approximately 80% of which are singletons. Material for sequencing was peripheral blood. The receptors originated from a man aged 65 to 85 with acute or convalescent COVID-19.

The V gene is TRBV30, the J gene TRBJ2-6, with D perhaps matching TRBD1 (6 bases). V was clipped by 2 bases and J by 0 bases, with 14 bases between them. Germline V gene data show CDR1 as GTSNPN and CDR2 as SVGIG (reference sequence). This CDR3 is built from 17 residues. The CDR3 region is CAWSSPGVRSGANVLTF. In DNA, the CDR3 is TGTGCCTGGAGTAGTCCAGGGGTTCGCTCTGGGGCCAACGTCCTGACTTTC.

This clone has just one count. The V call is TRBV10-3, the J call TRBJ2-7, with TRBD2 identical over 8 bases. Germline assignment: CDR1 ENHRY and CDR2 SYGVKD. This CDR3 contains 16 residues. Unmatched junction bases numbered 7, after V lost 3 bases and J lost 0 bases. Here the CDR3 reads CAISDFTGGASYEQYF. The CDR3 region has the DNA TGTGCCATCAGTGATTTCACCGGGGGGGCCTCCTACGAGCAGTACTTC.

This sequence joins TRBV28 and TRBJ1-6, with D possibly matching TRBD1 (5 bases). Germline values: CDR1 MDHEN, CDR2 SYDVKM. This CDR3 region has 15 residues. Trimming removed 6 bases at V and 6 bases at J, with 15 bases between. CDR3 in amino acids: CASRQRGSPNSPLHF. Here the CDR3 DNA reads TGTGCCAGCAGACAGCGGGGGTCCCCTAATTCACCCCTCCACTTT.

The V call is TRBV5-1, the J call TRBJ2-7; 7 bases line up with TRBD2. There are 12 residues in the CDR3. Trimming took 4 bases from V and 6 from J; bases not matched to a gene: 4. The germline gives CDR1 SGHRS, CDR2 YFSETQ. The CDR3 reads CASSAPGGEQYF. The CDR3 nucleotides read TGCGCCAGCAGCGCTCCGGGGGGCGAGCAGTACTTC.

This clone was recorded a few times. The rearrangement uses TRBV6-5 and TRBJ2-3; D is perhaps TRBD2 (6 bases). Trimming removed 6 bases at V and 10 bases at J, with 20 bases between. CDR1 and CDR2 (germline): MNHEY, SVGAGI. The CDR3 totals 14 residues. The CDR3 loop is CASSPPSSVEAQYF. The DNA for the CDR3 is TGTGCCAGCAGCCCGCCTTCTAGCGTTGAGGCGCAGTATTTT.

The rearrangement joins TRBV4-3 to TRBJ2-1; D call uncertain. CDR3 size: 15 residues. The V and J ends lost 4 bases and 3 bases respectively, with 13 bases between them. CDR1 and CDR2 (germline): LGHNA, YSLEER. The CDR3 DNA follows: TGCGCCAGCAGCCGCGAACCAAATCTCTACAATGAGCAGTTCTTC. Its protein product is CASSREPNLYNEQFF.

This sequence joins TRBV19 and TRBJ1-4, with 8 bases matching TRBD1. The CDR3 sequence is 15 residues long. Germline loops: CDR1 LNHDA, CDR2 SQIVND (reference sequence). V lost 3 bases and J lost 6; bases outside the gene matches: 6. Here the CDR3 reads CASSIGPGGHEKLFF. The CDR3 DNA follows: TGTGCCAGTAGTATTGGGCCAGGGGGCCATGAAAAACTGTTTTTT.

The rearrangement joins TRBV2 to TRBJ1-3; D is unclear. V was pared by 2 bases and J by 2 bases, with 10 bases between. The CDR3 runs to 15 residues. CDR1 and CDR2 from the germline V gene are SNHLY and FYNNEI. The CDR3, as DNA: TGTGCCAGCAGTGAACTGGGAGGGACTGGAAACACCATATATTTT. Its protein product is CASSELGGTGNTIYF.

The rearrangement uses TRBV7-3 and TRBJ2-7, with a tentative D call TRBD2 (6 bases). Germline assignment: CDR1 SGHTA and CDR2 FQGTGA. The CDR3 covers 16 residues. The V end lost 5 bases, the J end lost 2 bases, and 19 bases lay between the germline ends. CDR3 sequence reads: CASSPRGTYRAYEQYF. As DNA, the CDR3 is TGTGCCAGCAGCCCACGAGGGACTTACCGCGCCTACGAGCAGTACTTC.

The genes are TRBV7-9 and TRBJ2-7; 9 bases map to TRBD1. Germline V gene lookup returns CDR1 SEHNR and CDR2 FQNEAQ (reference sequence). The trim removed 5 bases at V and 3 bases at J, leaving 8 bases unmatched. The CDR3 covers 15 residues. The CDR3: CASSLGQGNLYEQYF. CDR3 bases: TGTGCCAGCAGCCTGGGACAGGGCAACCTCTACGAGCAGTACTTC.

The V and J genes are TRBV24-1 and TRBJ2-1, with no clear D. CDR3 length: 12 residues. The V gene's germline CDR1 is KGHDR and CDR2 SFDVKD. V was cut by 6 bases and J by 7 bases, with 9 bases left in between. CDR3 sequence reads: CATSYLGNEQFF. For the CDR3, the DNA is TGTGCCACCAGTTACCTAGGTAATGAGCAGTTCTTC.

This clone has just one count. The rearrangement links TRBV30 to TRBJ1-1; D is possibly TRBD1 (6 bases). The CDR3 length is 13 residues. Germline V lookup: CDR1 GTSNPN, CDR2 SVGIG (reference sequence). V was cut by 0 bases and J by 4 bases, with 9 bases left in between. The CDR3 DNA sequence: TGTGCCTGGAGTGTAGGGGGAACCACTGAAGCTTTCTTT. Protein product: CAWSVGGTTEAFF.

This rearrangement joins TRBV7-9 to TRBJ2-7; 7 bases fit TRBD1. The CDR3 has 12 residues. The V and J ends lost 5 bases and 8 bases, in that order; junction bases with no gene match: 6. Germline V CDR1 and CDR2: SEHNR, FQNEAQ (reference sequence). The CDR3 is CASSVDRVKQYF. As DNA, the CDR3 is TGTGCCAGCAGCGTTGACAGGGTTAAGCAGTACTTC.

The gene calls are TRBV7-6 and TRBJ2-3; D unclear. Per the germline V gene, CDR1 is SGHVS and CDR2 is FNYEAQ. This CDR3 contains 17 residues. Trimming left V 0 bases short and J 3 bases short, with 16 bases between. CDR3 loop: CASSLASYTVGTDTQYF. The CDR3 nucleotides read TGTGCCAGCAGCTTAGCATCTTATACAGTTGGTACAGATACGCAGTATTTT.

The chain carries TRBV30 and TRBJ2-2, with a possible D match to TRBD2 (5 bases). The CDR3 totals 11 residues. The germline gives CDR1 GTSNPN, CDR2 SVGIG (reference sequence). Trimming stripped 5 bases from V and 9 bases from J, with 10 bases between. DNA for the CDR3: TGTGCCTGGGGGAGAGGTAGGGAGCTGTTTTTT. Translation gives CAWGRGRELFF.

This rearrangement joins TRBV2 to TRBJ2-5; the match to TRBD2 covers 8 bases. CDR3 length: 13 residues. V was clipped by 7 bases and J by 4 bases; unmatched bases: 5. Germline V lookup: CDR1 SNHLY, CDR2 FYNNEI. CDR3 sequence (DNA): TGTGCCAGCAAGACGGGGGGGCGAGAGACCCAGTACTTC. Protein: CASKTGGRETQYF. The full variable domain, in which reference TRBV2 and TRBJ2-5 provide the parts outside the CDR3, is EPEVTQTPSHQVTQMGQEVILRCVPISNHLYFYWYRQILGQKVEFLVSFYNNEISEKSEIFDDQFSVERPDGSNFTLKIRSTKLEDSAMYFCASKTGGRETQYFGPGTRLLVL.

The chain joins TRBV5-8 to TRBJ1-1; 11 bases align to TRBD1. V dropped 4 bases and J dropped 4; count of bases not matched to a gene: 6. In germline, CDR1 is SGHTS, CDR2 YDEGEE. CDR3 length: 15 residues. The CDR3 reads CASSPRGQGATEAFF. In DNA, the CDR3 is TGTGCCAGCAGCCCGCGAGGACAGGGGGCCACTGAAGCTTTCTTT.

This clone has just one count. The V gene is TRBV18, the J gene TRBJ2-7; the D gene is possibly TRBD2 (5 bases). The CDR3 runs to 14 residues. CDR1 and CDR2 from the germline V gene are KGHSH and LQKENI. V was cut by 6 bases and J by 3 bases, with 15 bases left in between. CDR3 in amino acids: CASSRWESGYEQYF. DNA for the CDR3: TGTGCCAGCTCCCGATGGGAGTCCGGCTACGAGCAGTACTTC.

For the CDR3, the DNA is TGTGCCAGCAGTTACCACAGGGGGAAGGATTCACCCCTCCACTTT. It yields the protein CASSYHRGKDSPLHF. J is TRBJ1-6 and V is TRBV6-5; 8 bases match TRBD1. Per the germline V gene, CDR1 is MNHEY and CDR2 is SVGAGI. Trimming removed 2 bases from V and 8 bases from J; junction bases left unmatched: 5. This CDR3 is 15 amino acids long.